This T cell receptor (beta chain) derives from a study of cytomegalovirus exposure and HLA in healthy donors. Study-wide points: The listing of roughly 160 TCR beta chains classed them as cytomegalovirus-associated.

The CDR3 spans 14 residues. V lost 6 bases and J lost 5, with 16 bases in between. Germline CDR1 is ENHRY and CDR2 is SYGVKD. Researchers ran the PCR with 60 Vbeta and 13 Jbeta primers. In the authors' methods: Counted up in a later analysis, unique TCR beta chains came to some 80 million, with around 12 million shared. Profiled with immunoSEQ multiplex PCR; TCRdb holds only in-frame clones, not every one. V, J and clone size were drawn from that table, and D and trimming were deduced from the DNA. The sample holds roughly 170,000 clones, 77% seen once. About this clone itself: Its antigen is as yet unknown.

The donors gave bone marrow, and they were healthy. Nominally healthy donors provided the samples, though records likely missed some immune exposures. The chain employs TRBV10-3 and TRBJ1-1; the D gene is possibly TRBD1 (6 bases). This sequence originates from a woman aged 25-40 years in good health and CMV-seropositive. Sequences were obtained from PBMCs. Written as DNA, the CDR3 is TGTGCCATCAGATCCACAGGGCTTAGTACTGAAGCTTTCTTT. Its protein is CAIRSTGLSTEAFF.